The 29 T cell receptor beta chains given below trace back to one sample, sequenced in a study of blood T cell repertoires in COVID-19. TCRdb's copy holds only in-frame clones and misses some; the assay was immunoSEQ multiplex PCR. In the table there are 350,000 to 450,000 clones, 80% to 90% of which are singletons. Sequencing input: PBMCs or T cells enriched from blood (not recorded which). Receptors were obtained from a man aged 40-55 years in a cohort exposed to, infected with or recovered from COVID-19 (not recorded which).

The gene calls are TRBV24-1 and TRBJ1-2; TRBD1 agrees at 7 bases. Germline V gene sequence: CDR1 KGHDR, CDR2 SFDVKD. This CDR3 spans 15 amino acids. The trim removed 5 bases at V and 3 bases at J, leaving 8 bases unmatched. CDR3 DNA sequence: TGTGCCACCAGTGCCCCCAGGGGGGCTGACTATGGCTACACCTTC. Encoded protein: CATSAPRGADYGYTF.

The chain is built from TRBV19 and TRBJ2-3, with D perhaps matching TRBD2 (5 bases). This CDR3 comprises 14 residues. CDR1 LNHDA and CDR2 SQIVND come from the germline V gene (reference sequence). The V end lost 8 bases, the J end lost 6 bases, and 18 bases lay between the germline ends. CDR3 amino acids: CASGETPDGDTQYF. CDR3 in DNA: TGTGCCAGTGGGGAGACTCCCGATGGGGATACGCAGTATTTT.

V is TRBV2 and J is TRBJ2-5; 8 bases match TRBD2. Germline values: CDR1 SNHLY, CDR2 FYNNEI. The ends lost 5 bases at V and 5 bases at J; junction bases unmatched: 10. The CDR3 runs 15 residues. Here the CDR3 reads CASSRSGTSWETQYF. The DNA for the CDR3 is TGTGCCAGCAGTAGATCCGGGACTAGTTGGGAGACCCAGTACTTC.

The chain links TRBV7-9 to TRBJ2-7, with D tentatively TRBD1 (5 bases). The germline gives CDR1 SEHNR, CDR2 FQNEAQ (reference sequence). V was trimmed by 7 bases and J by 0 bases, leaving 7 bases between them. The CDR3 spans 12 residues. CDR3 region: CASMDNSYEQYF. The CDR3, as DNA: TGTGCCAGCATGGACAACTCCTACGAGCAGTACTTC.

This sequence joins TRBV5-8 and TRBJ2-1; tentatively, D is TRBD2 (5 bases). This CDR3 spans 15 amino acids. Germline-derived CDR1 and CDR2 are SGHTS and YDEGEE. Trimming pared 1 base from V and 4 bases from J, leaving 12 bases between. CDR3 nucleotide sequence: TGTGCCAGCAGCTTGAGTACGGGAAAATACAATGAGCAGTTCTTC. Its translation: CASSLSTGKYNEQFF.

CDR3 protein: CASSSYRDRDQEQYF. Here the CDR3 DNA reads TGTGCCAGCAGCTCGTACCGGGACAGGGACCAAGAGCAGTACTTC. The rearrangement uses TRBV7-9 and TRBJ2-7, with 9 bases fitting TRBD1. With 4 bases clipped from V and 7 bases from J, the junction kept 11 bases outside the gene matches. The germline CDR1 and CDR2 sequences are SEHNR and FQNEAQ (reference sequence). The CDR3 contains 15 residues. Full variable domain (remainder filled in from reference TRBV7-9 and TRBJ2-7): DTGVSQNPRHKITKRGQNVTFRCDPISEHNRLYWYRQTLGQGPEFLTYFQNEAQLEKSRLLSDRFSAERPKGSFSTLEIQRTEQGDSAMYLCASSSYRDRDQEQYFGPGTRLTVT.

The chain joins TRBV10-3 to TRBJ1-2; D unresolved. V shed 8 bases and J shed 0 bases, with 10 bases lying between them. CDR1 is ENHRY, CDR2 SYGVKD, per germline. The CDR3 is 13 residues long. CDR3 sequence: CAIGRAANYGYTF. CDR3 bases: TGTGCCATCGGGCGGGCCGCTAACTATGGCTACACCTTC.

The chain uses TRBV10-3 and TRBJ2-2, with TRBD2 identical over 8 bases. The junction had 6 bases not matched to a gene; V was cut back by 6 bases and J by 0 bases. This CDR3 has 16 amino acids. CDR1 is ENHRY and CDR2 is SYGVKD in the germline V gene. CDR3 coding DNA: TGTGCCATCAGCAAAAATAGCGGGGCGAACACCGGGGAGCTGTTTTTT. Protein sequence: CAISKNSGANTGELFF.

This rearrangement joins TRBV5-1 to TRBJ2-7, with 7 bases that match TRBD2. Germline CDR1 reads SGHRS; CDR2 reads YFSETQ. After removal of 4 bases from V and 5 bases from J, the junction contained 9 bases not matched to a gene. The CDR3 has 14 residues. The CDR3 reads CASSKPGGGDEQYF. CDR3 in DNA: TGCGCCAGCAGCAAGCCGGGAGGAGGAGACGAGCAGTACTTC.

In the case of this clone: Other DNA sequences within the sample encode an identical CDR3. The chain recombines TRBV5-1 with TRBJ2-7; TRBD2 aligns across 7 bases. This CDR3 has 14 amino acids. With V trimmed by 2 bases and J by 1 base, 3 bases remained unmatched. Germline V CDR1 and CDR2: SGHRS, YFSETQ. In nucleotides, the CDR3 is TGCGCCAGCAGCTTCGCTAGCGGTTCCTACGAGCAGTACTTC. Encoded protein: CASSFASGSYEQYF. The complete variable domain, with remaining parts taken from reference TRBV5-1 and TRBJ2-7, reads KAGVTQTPRYLIKTRGQQVTLSCSPISGHRSVSWYQQTPGQGLQFLFEYFSETQRNKGNFPGRFSGRQFSNSRSEMNVSTLELGDSALYLCASSFASGSYEQYFGPGTRLTVT.

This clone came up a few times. The chain's CDR3 is CASSPGTGAATDTQYF. The CDR3 nucleotides read TGTGCCAGTAGTCCAGGGACAGGGGCGGCTACAGATACGCAGTATTTT. The chain has TRBV19 and TRBJ2-3, with TRBD1 matching over 10 bases. Trimming cost V 5 bases and J 3 bases; bases outside gene matches: 8. There are 16 residues in the CDR3. Germline CDR1 LNHDA, CDR2 SQIVND (reference sequence). Variable domain in full (rest from reference TRBV19 and TRBJ2-3): DGGITQSPKYLFRKEGQNVTLSCEQNLNHDAMYWYRQDPGQGLRLIYYSQIVNDFQKGDIAEGYSVSREKKESFPLTVTSAQKNPTAFYLCASSPGTGAATDTQYFGPGTRLTVL.

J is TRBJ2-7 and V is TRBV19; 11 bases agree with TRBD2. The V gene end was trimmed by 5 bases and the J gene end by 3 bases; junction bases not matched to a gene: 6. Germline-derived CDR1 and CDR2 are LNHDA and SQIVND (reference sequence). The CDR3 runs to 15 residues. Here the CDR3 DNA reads TGTGCCAGTAGTTCCTTGGGACTAGCGGTCTACGAGCAGTACTTC. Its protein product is CASSSLGLAVYEQYF. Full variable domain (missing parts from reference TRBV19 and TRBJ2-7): DGGITQSPKYLFRKEGQNVTLSCEQNLNHDAMYWYRQDPGQGLRLIYYSQIVNDFQKGDIAEGYSVSREKKESFPLTVTSAQKNPTAFYLCASSSLGLAVYEQYFGPGTRLTVT.

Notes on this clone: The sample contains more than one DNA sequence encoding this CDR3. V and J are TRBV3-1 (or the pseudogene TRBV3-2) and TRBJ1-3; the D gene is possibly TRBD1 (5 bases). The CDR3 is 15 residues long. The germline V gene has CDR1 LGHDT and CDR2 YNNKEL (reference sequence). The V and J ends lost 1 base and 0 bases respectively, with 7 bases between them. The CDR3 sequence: CASSQGGSSGNTIYF. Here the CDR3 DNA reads TGTGCCAGCAGCCAAGGGGGCAGCTCTGGAAACACCATATATTTT.

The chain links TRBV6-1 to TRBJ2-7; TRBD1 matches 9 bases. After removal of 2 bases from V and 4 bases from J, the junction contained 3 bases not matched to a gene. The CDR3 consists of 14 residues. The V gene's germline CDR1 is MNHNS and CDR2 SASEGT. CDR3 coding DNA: TGTGCCAGCAGTGAATGGGACAGGGAATACGAGCAGTACTTC. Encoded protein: CASSEWDREYEQYF.

CDR3 region: CASSRENRGRNSPLHF. The CDR3 region has the DNA TGTGCCAGCAGTCGAGAAAACAGGGGAAGGAATTCACCCCTCCACTTT. This chain links TRBV4-2 with TRBJ1-6; 7 nucleotides match TRBD1. V shed 6 bases, J shed 7 bases, and the junction held 12 bases outside the gene matches. CDR1 and CDR2 (germline): LGHNA, YNFKEQ. CDR3 length: 16 amino acids.

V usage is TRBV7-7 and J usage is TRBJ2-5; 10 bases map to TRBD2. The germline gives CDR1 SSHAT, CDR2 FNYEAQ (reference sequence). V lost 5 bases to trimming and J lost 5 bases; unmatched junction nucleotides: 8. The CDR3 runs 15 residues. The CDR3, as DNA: TGTGCCAGCAGCACAAGCGGGAGGGGTTCGGAGACCCAGTACTTC. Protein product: CASSTSGRGSETQYF.

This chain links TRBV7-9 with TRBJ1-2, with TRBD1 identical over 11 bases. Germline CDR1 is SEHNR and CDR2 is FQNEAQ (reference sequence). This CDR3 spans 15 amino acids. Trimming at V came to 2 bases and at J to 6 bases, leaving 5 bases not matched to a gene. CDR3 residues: CASSLRTGGSDGYTF. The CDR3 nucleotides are TGTGCCAGCAGCTTAAGGACAGGGGGCTCCGATGGCTACACCTTC.

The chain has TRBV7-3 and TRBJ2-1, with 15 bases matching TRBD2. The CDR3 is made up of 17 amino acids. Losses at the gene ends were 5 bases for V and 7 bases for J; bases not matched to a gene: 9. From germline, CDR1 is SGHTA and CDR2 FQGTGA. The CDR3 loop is CASSPRGLAGGLNEQFF. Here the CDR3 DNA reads TGTGCCAGCAGCCCCCGTGGACTAGCGGGAGGGTTAAATGAGCAGTTCTTC. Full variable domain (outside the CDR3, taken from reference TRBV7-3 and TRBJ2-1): GAGVSQTPSNKVTEKGKYVELRCDPISGHTALYWYRQSLGQGPEFLIYFQGTGAADDSGLPNDRFFAVRPEGSVSTLKIQRTERGDSAVYLCASSPRGLAGGLNEQFFGPGTRLTVL.

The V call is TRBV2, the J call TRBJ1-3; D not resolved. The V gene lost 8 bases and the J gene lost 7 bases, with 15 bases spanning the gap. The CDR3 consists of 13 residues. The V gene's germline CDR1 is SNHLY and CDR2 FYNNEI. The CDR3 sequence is CASLWPLWNTIYF. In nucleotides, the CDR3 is TGTGCCAGCCTTTGGCCGCTTTGGAACACCATATATTTT. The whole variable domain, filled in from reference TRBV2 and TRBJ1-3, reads EPEVTQTPSHQVTQMGQEVILRCVPISNHLYFYWYRQILGQKVEFLVSFYNNEISEKSEIFDDQFSVERPDGSNFTLKIRSTKLEDSAMYFCASLWPLWNTIYFGEGSWLTVV.

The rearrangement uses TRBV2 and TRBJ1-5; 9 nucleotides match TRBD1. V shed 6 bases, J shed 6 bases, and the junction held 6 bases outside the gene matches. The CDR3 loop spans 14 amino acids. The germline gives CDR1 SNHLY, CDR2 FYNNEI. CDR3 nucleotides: TGTGCCAGCAGCCCGGGACAGGGAATTCAGCCCCAGCATTTT. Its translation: CASSPGQGIQPQHF.

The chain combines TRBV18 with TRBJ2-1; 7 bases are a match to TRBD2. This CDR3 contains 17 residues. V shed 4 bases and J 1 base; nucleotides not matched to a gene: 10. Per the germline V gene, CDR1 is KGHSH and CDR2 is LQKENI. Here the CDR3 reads CASSRLNSGGSYNEQFF. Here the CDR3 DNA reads TGTGCCAGCTCACGATTAAATTCGGGAGGATCCTACAATGAGCAGTTCTTC.

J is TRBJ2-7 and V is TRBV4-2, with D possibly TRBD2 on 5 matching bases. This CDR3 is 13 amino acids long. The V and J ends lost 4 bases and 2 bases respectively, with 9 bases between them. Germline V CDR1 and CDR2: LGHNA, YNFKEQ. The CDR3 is CASSRGLAYEQYF. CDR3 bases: TGTGCCAGCAGCCGTGGACTTGCCTACGAGCAGTACTTC.

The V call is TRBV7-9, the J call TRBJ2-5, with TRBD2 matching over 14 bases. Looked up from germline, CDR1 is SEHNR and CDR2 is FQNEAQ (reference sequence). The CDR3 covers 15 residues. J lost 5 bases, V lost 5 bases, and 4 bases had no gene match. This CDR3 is CASSKTSGRVETQYF. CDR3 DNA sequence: TGTGCCAGCAGCAAGACTAGCGGGAGGGTGGAGACCCAGTACTTC.

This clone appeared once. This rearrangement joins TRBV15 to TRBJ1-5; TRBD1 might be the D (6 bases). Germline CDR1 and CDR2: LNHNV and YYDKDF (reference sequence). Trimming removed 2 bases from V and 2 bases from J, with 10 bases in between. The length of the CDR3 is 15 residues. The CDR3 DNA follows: TGTGCCACCAGCAGACAGGGGAACGGCAATCAGCCCCAGCATTTT. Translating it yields CATSRQGNGNQPQHF.

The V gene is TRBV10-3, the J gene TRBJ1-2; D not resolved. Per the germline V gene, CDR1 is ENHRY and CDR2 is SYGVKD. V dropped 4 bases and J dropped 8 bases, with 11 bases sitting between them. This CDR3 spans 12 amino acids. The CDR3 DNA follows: TGTGCCATCAGTGTCGGGGAGGTGGGCTACACCTTC. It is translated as CAISVGEVGYTF.

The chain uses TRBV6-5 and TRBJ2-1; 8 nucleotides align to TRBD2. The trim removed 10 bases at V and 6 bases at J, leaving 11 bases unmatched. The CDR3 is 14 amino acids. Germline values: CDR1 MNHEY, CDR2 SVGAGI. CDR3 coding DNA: TGTGCCACTACGGCAGTAGCGGGATTCAATGAGCAGTTCTTC. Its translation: CATTAVAGFNEQFF.

CDR3 sequence reads: CASSQEGVRGAGTDTQYF. CDR3 in DNA: TGTGCCAGCAGCCAAGAAGGGGTCCGGGGGGCAGGGACAGATACGCAGTATTTT. The chain has TRBV3-1 (or the pseudogene TRBV3-2) and TRBJ2-3, with D maybe TRBD2 (7 bases). Germline V gene data show CDR1 as LGHDT and CDR2 as YNNKEL (reference sequence). The CDR3 has 18 residues. Trimming cost V 0 bases and J 3 bases, with 19 bases left between them.

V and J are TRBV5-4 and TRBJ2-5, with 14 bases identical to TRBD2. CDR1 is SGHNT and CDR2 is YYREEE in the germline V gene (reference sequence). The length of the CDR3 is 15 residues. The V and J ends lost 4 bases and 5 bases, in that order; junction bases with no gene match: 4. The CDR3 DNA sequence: TGTGCCAGCAGCCTGACTAGCGGGGGGGAGGAGACCCAGTACTTC. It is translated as CASSLTSGGEETQYF. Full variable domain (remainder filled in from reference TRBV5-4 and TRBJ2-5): ETGVTQSPTHLIKTRGQQVTLRCSSQSGHNTVSWYQQALGQGPQFIFQYYREEENGRGNFPPRFSGLQFPNYSSELNVNALELDDSALYLCASSLTSGGEETQYFGPGTRLLVL.

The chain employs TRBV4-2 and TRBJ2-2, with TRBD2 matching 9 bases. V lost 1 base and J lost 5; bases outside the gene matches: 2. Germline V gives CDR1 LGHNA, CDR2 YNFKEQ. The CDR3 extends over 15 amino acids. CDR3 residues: CASSQGGRETGELFF. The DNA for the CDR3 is TGTGCCAGCAGCCAAGGCGGGAGGGAGACCGGGGAGCTGTTTTTT.